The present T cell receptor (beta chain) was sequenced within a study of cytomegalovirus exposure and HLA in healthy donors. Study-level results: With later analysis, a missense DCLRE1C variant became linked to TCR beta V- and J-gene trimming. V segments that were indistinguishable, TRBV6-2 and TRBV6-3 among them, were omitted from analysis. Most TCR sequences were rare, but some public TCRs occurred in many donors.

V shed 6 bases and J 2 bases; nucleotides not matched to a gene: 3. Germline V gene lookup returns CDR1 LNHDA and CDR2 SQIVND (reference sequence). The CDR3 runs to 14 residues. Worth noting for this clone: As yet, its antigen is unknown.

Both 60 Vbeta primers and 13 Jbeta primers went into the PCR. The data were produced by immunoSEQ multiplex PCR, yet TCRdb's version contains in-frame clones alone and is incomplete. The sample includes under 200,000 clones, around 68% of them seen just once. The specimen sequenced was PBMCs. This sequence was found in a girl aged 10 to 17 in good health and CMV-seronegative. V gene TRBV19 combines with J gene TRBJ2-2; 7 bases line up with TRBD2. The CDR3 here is CASRVAGNTGELFF. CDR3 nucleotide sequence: TGTGCCAGTAGGGTAGCGGGTAACACCGGGGAGCTGTTTTTT.